The source of this T cell receptor beta chain is a study of radiotherapy plus CTLA-4 blockade in lung cancer. The study, taken as a whole, reports: Researchers report tumor-derived TCR clones expanding in blood after radiotherapy plus ipilimumab.

Trimming took off 0 bases at V and 2 bases at J, with 13 bases between the two ends. The CDR3 totals 15 residues. Looked up from germline, CDR1 is SQVTM and CDR2 is ANQGSEA. About this clone: What it binds is not known.

Generated by immunoSEQ multiplex PCR, the TCRdb table keeps only in-frame clones and is missing some. The table lists 34,000 or so clones, about 69% of them singletons. This clonotype was obtained from a human donor with non-small cell lung cancer that progressed on radiotherapy plus ipilimumab. Sequenced material: peripheral blood, taken from a patient treated with radiotherapy plus ipilimumab. The rearrangement links TRBV29-1 to TRBJ1-2; D is perhaps TRBD1 (5 bases). CDR3: CSVEDGAVPNYGYTF. The DNA of the CDR3 is TGCAGCGTTGAAGATGGGGCAGTCCCGAACTATGGCTACACCTTC.